This T cell receptor beta chain was obtained from a study of spatial heterogeneity in lung cancer. The sample's time point: sample taken at primary tumor resection. Unsorted whole RNA from tumor, nontumor lung or frozen PBMC underwent sequencing. Samples were obtained from approximately 72 donors, all untreated early-stage non-small cell lung cancer patients. TCRdb re-analysed the 5' RACE reads in MiXCR, keeping a single row per CDR3 protein. The sample has about 36,000 distinct CDR3 sequences; around 5.2% are singletons. The TCR sequence derives from a female donor with early-stage non-small cell lung cancer. The sequencing here drew on PBMCs, taken at surgery.

CDR3 bases: TGTGCCAGCAGCCAAACGGCAACTAATGAAAAACTGTTTTTT. Its protein product is CASSQTATNEKLFF. The chain links TRBV3-1 to TRBJ1-4, with D unclear. The CDR3 contains 14 residues. Trimming took off 2 bases at V and 0 bases at J, with 4 bases between the two ends. Germline V gene sequence: CDR1 LGHDT, CDR2 YNNKEL (reference sequence).